Listed here are 22 T cell receptor beta chains from one sample, sequenced in a study of siplizumab effects on memory and regulatory T cells. Produced via immunoSEQ multiplex PCR; TCRdb's table is partial and in-frame only. The sample holds some 110,000 clones; roughly 94% are singletons and the top ten take roughly 1.7%. Sequencing was done on a sample of non-Treg CD4+ T cells sorted from blood. The receptors come from a human donor in good health.

The rearrangement links TRBV5-1 to TRBJ1-4; D not resolved. Germline V lookup: CDR1 SGHRS, CDR2 YFSETQ. Trimming took off 8 bases at V and 5 bases at J, with 16 bases between the two ends. This CDR3 is built from 14 residues. The CDR3 is CASRPFSTNEKLFF. The DNA for the CDR3 is TGCGCCAGTCGTCCCTTCTCCACAAATGAAAAACTGTTTTTT.

The CDR3 coding sequence is TGCGCCAGCAGCTTCCTTGCTAGCGGGGGGAACAATGAGCAGTTCTTC. It encodes CASSFLASGGNNEQFF. J is TRBJ2-1 and V is TRBV5-1, with 11 bases identical to TRBD2. This CDR3 contains 16 residues. The germline V gene encodes CDR1 SGHRS and CDR2 YFSETQ. The trim removed 2 bases at V and 5 bases at J, leaving 6 bases unmatched. The variable domain in full, completed from reference TRBV5-1 and TRBJ2-1, reads KAGVTQTPRYLIKTRGQQVTLSCSPISGHRSVSWYQQTPGQGLQFLFEYFSETQRNKGNFPGRFSGRQFSNSRSEMNVSTLELGDSALYLCASSFLASGGNNEQFFGPGTRLTVL.

The chain joins TRBV6-5 to TRBJ2-7; D gene unclear. The CDR3 is made up of 14 amino acids. Trimming pared 0 bases from V and 3 bases from J, leaving 9 bases between. Germline values: CDR1 MNHEY, CDR2 SVGAGI. The CDR3 region has the DNA TGTGCCAGCAGTTACTCTCCAGGTTACTACGAGCAGTACTTC. It yields the protein CASSYSPGYYEQYF.

The chain joins TRBV30 to TRBJ1-5; D unclear. The V end was cut by 2 bases, the J end by 5 bases, with 13 bases between. This CDR3 is 14 amino acids long. Germline CDR1 and CDR2: GTSNPN and SVGIG (reference sequence). The CDR3 here is CAWSPGERDQPQHF. The CDR3 DNA sequence: TGTGCCTGGAGTCCCGGGGAACGGGATCAGCCCCAGCATTTT.

The V call is TRBV4-2, the J call TRBJ2-7; 14 bases align to TRBD2. V lost 0 bases to trimming and J lost 6 bases; unmatched junction nucleotides: 13. This CDR3 spans 19 amino acids. The V gene's germline CDR1 is LGHNA and CDR2 YNFKEQ. CDR3 DNA sequence: TGTGCCAGCAGCCAAGAGGCGAGACTAGCGGGGGGGCTTTTACGCGAGCAGTACTTC. Translated: CASSQEARLAGGLLREQYF.

The rearrangement joins TRBV6-1 to TRBJ1-5; D is unresolved. V shed 6 bases and J shed 3 bases, with 15 bases lying between them. The CDR3 is made up of 15 amino acids. From germline, CDR1 is MNHNS and CDR2 SASEGT. This CDR3 is CASSNSARNNQPQHF. The CDR3 nucleotides read TGTGCCAGCAGCAACTCGGCACGGAACAATCAGCCCCAGCATTTT.

The genes are TRBV19 and TRBJ2-3; 10 bases fit TRBD1. The germline gives CDR1 LNHDA, CDR2 SQIVND (reference sequence). The ends lost 3 bases at V and 6 bases at J; junction bases unmatched: 9. CDR3 length: 16 amino acids. The CDR3 nucleotides read TGTGCCAGTAGTATGGCGGGACAGGGGAGTATGGATACGCAGTATTTT. It specifies CASSMAGQGSMDTQYF.

The V call is TRBV7-2, the J call TRBJ2-7, with 9 bases that match TRBD1. The germline V gene has CDR1 SGHTA and CDR2 FQGNSA. Germline trimming cut 5 bases from V and 0 bases from J; bases unmatched to any gene: 5. The CDR3 length is 15 residues. CDR3 nucleotides: TGTGCCAGCAGCCCGGGACAGGGACTCTCCTACGAGCAGTACTTC. Translating gives CASSPGQGLSYEQYF.

The chain's CDR3 is CASSQEALDREAFF. The CDR3 nucleotides read TGTGCCAGCAGCCAAGAAGCCTTGGACAGAGAAGCTTTCTTT. The chain couples TRBV4-2 to TRBJ1-1, with D possibly TRBD1 on 6 matching bases. V lost 0 bases to trimming and J lost 8 bases, with 13 bases between them. Germline CDR1 and CDR2: LGHNA and YNFKEQ. CDR3 length: 14 amino acids.

The V call is TRBV6-5, the J call TRBJ2-2; no clear D gene. The CDR3 totals 13 residues. The germline V gene has CDR1 MNHEY and CDR2 SVGAGI. V lost 6 bases, J lost 4 bases, and 9 bases lay in between. CDR3 sequence (DNA): TGTGCCAGCAGGGCGCGCGCCACCGGGGAGCTGTTTTTT. Protein: CASRARATGELFF.

The chain links TRBV10-1 to TRBJ1-2, with a tentative D call TRBD1 (6 bases). The CDR3 is 15 amino acids. Germline V gives CDR1 WNHNN, CDR2 SYGVQD (reference sequence). The germline V and J ends were trimmed by 7 bases and 3 bases, with 18 bases remaining between them. The CDR3 DNA sequence: TGCGCCAGCATTCTGACCGGGACAAAGTACTATGGCTACACCTTC. It specifies CASILTGTKYYGYTF.

The chain uses TRBV5-1 and TRBJ2-7, with D possibly being TRBD2 (6 bases). This CDR3 region has 15 residues. V was clipped by 5 bases and J by 0 bases, with 15 bases between them. Germline assignment: CDR1 SGHRS and CDR2 YFSETQ. The CDR3, as DNA: TGCGCCAGCAGTATTAGCGGAGCGAGCTCCTACGAGCAGTACTTC. Its translation: CASSISGASSYEQYF.

This sequence joins TRBV5-1 and TRBJ2-3; D is undetermined. Trimming took 4 bases from V and 1 from J, leaving 13 bases between them. The germline V gene encodes CDR1 SGHRS and CDR2 YFSETQ. The CDR3 contains 15 residues. CDR3 sequence reads: CASSVAASGTDTQYF. The CDR3 DNA follows: TGCGCCAGCAGCGTGGCTGCCAGCGGCACAGATACGCAGTATTTT.

The chain has TRBV5-4 and TRBJ1-1; 10 nucleotides line up with TRBD1. V shed 6 bases, J shed 6 bases, and the junction held 11 bases outside the gene matches. Germline CDR1 is SGHNT and CDR2 is YYREEE (reference sequence). The length of the CDR3 is 15 residues. CDR3 region: CASKSRGDRGPEAFF. CDR3 coding DNA: TGTGCCAGCAAATCCAGGGGGGACAGGGGCCCTGAAGCTTTCTTT.

V is TRBV2 and J is TRBJ2-2; D might be TRBD1 or TRBD2, each matching 7 bases. Per the germline V gene, CDR1 is SNHLY and CDR2 is FYNNEI. The ends were cut back, 4 bases at V and 4 bases at J, with 10 bases in the middle. The CDR3 length is 14 residues. In nucleotides, the CDR3 is TGTGCCAGCAGTGCAGGGGGGGCCACCGGGGAGCTGTTTTTT. Translated: CASSAGGATGELFF.

The chain uses TRBV1 and TRBJ1-5; the DNA was not compared with TRBD1, the D call given in the table. TRBV1 is a pseudogene locus. This CDR3 comprises 11 residues. CDR3 sequence reads: CTSSLKGSQHF. DNA for the CDR3: TGCACCAGCAGCCTCAAGGGGTCCCAGCATTTT.

This clone was counted between two and nine times. The chain carries TRBV6-1 and TRBJ1-5; D is uncertain. The CDR3 contains 14 residues. Per the germline V gene, CDR1 is MNHNS and CDR2 is SASEGT. Trimming removed 2 bases from V and 3 bases from J, with 8 bases in between. This CDR3 reads CASSESAANQPQHF. CDR3 bases: TGTGCCAGCAGTGAATCGGCGGCCAATCAGCCCCAGCATTTT.

This chain connects TRBV9 to TRBJ2-7; perhaps D is TRBD1 or TRBD2 (5 bases each). This CDR3 has 14 amino acids. The V gene lost 0 bases and the J gene lost 2 bases, with 9 bases spanning the gap. Germline V lookup: CDR1 SGDLS, CDR2 YYNGEE. CDR3 sequence reads: CASSVGDGTYEQYF. CDR3 sequence (DNA): TGTGCCAGCAGCGTAGGGGACGGCACCTACGAGCAGTACTTC.

The chain uses TRBV21-1 and TRBJ1-5. TRBV21-1 has pseudogene status. CDR3 length: 15 residues. The CDR3 spells CASSRSGQRTQPQHF. DNA for the CDR3: TGTGCCAGCAGCAGGTCGGGCCAGCGGACACAGCCCCAGCATTTT.

The gene calls are TRBV18 and TRBJ2-4; 9 positions match TRBD1. The junction had 3 bases not matched to a gene; V was cut back by 4 bases and J by 5 bases. Germline V lookup: CDR1 KGHSH, CDR2 LQKENI. There are 14 residues in the CDR3. For the CDR3, the DNA is TGTGCCAGCTCACTAAGGACAGGGGAAAACATTCAGTACTTC. This codes for CASSLRTGENIQYF.

The CDR3 loop is CASSLALRGLNTEAFF. DNA of the CDR3: TGCGCCAGCAGCTTGGCCCTGAGGGGACTGAACACTGAAGCTTTCTTT. V is TRBV5-1 and J is TRBJ1-1; D is perhaps TRBD1 (5 bases). Looked up from germline, CDR1 is SGHRS and CDR2 is YFSETQ. The V gene lost 0 bases and the J gene lost 0 bases, with 12 bases spanning the gap. The CDR3 consists of 16 residues.

J is TRBJ2-3 and V is TRBV15; D is undetermined. This CDR3 has 14 amino acids. V lost 0 bases to trimming and J lost 6 bases, with 10 bases between them. The germline V gene has CDR1 LNHNV and CDR2 YYDKDF (reference sequence). The CDR3 DNA reads as TGTGCCACCAGCAGAGAAGCTCCTCCGGATACGCAGTATTTT. Translating it yields CATSREAPPDTQYF.